This TCR beta chain was captured by sequencing in a study of long-term antiretroviral therapy in people with HIV. Every one of the participants with HIV received treatment in the United States. They ran version v3.0 of the immunoSEQ assay at survey level. Clones were sequenced by immunoSEQ multiplex PCR, and TCRdb holds only the in-frame ones, with some missing. Of fewer than 10,000 clones listed, around 84% are singletons. This CDR3 is built from 14 residues. The germline V gene encodes CDR1 SEHNR and CDR2 FQNEAQ (reference sequence). Trimming at V came to 6 bases and at J to 7 bases, leaving 9 bases not matched to a gene. This clone is judged medium-sized.

Sample: unsorted PBMCs, taken 0.3 years before starting antiretroviral therapy. The receptor was isolated from a man younger than 45 with HIV. The chain carries TRBV7-9 and TRBJ2-7; TRBD1 matches 10 bases. As DNA, the CDR3 is TGTGCCAGCAGAACCGGGACAGGGGACGGAGAGCAGTACTTC. Its protein is CASRTGTGDGEQYF.